The next 12 T cell receptor beta chains were all read from a single sample in a study of shared clonotypes between healthy human individuals (dated by TCRdb to the early 2020s). Receptors were amplified or captured by the immunoSEQ multiplex PCR assay. TCRdb provides this immuneACCESS table in a form limited to in-frame rearrangements. Some clones are lacking; in checked studies, under half of them reflect an unresolved V gene, and why the rest are absent is not known. The sample yields 2 million to 2.5 million clones; 95% were counted once. Jointly, the top ten make up less than 0.15% of the sample. Sample: naive CD4+ T cells sorted from blood. The cell subset or site label for this specimen denotes: CD45RA+ positively selected. These receptors were collected from a man in his late teens or twenties in good health.

This sequence joins TRBV11-2 and TRBJ2-7, with 8 bases matching TRBD2. J was trimmed by 4 bases and V by 4 bases; bases with no gene match: 9. Germline V gene sequence: CDR1 SGHAT, CDR2 FQNNGV. There are 15 residues in the CDR3. CDR3 in amino acids: CASSYSRAGEYEQYF. In DNA, the CDR3 is TGTGCCAGCAGCTATTCTCGAGCGGGAGAGTACGAGCAGTACTTC.

This chain uses TRBV11-2 with TRBJ1-4; D is perhaps TRBD1 (5 bases). Germline V gene lookup returns CDR1 SGHAT and CDR2 FQNNGV. V lost 4 bases to trimming and J lost 5 bases, with 17 bases between them. This CDR3 has 16 amino acids. CDR3 nucleotides: TGTGCCAGCAGCTACAACCCGGGGGTACGAAATGAAAAACTGTTTTTT. Translated: CASSYNPGVRNEKLFF.

The V call is TRBV2, the J call TRBJ1-1, with D possibly being TRBD1 (5 bases). Deletions cut 7 bases from V and 1 base from J, with 10 bases between. CDR3 length: 13 residues. Germline loops: CDR1 SNHLY, CDR2 FYNNEI. The CDR3 DNA sequence: TGTGCCAGCACGTCCCAGGGGAACACTGAAGCTTTCTTT. This gives the protein CASTSQGNTEAFF. Using reference TRBV2 and TRBJ1-1 for the parts outside the CDR3, the full variable domain is EPEVTQTPSHQVTQMGQEVILRCVPISNHLYFYWYRQILGQKVEFLVSFYNNEISEKSEIFDDQFSVERPDGSNFTLKIRSTKLEDSAMYFCASTSQGNTEAFFGQGTRLTVV.

V gene TRBV6-6 combines with J gene TRBJ2-7, with D possibly being TRBD1 (6 bases). Germline V lookup: CDR1 MNHNY, CDR2 SVGAGI (reference sequence). This CDR3 region has 14 residues. V was cut by 5 bases and J by 2 bases, with 13 bases left in between. The CDR3 DNA sequence: TGTGCCAGCAGTCCGACAGGCCAAGCCTACGAGCAGTACTTC. Protein product: CASSPTGQAYEQYF.

The chain carries TRBV6-5 and TRBJ2-7; TRBD2 might be the D (5 bases). CDR1 is MNHEY and CDR2 is SVGAGI in the germline V gene. The CDR3 spans 14 residues. V lost 2 bases and J lost 5, with 13 bases in between. The CDR3 loop reads CASSYERNAHEQYF. In DNA form, the CDR3 reads TGTGCCAGCAGTTACGAGCGGAACGCCCACGAGCAGTACTTC.

V is TRBV9 and J is TRBJ1-4; D call uncertain. Trimming left V 0 bases short and J 7 bases short, with 10 bases between. The V gene's germline CDR1 is SGDLS and CDR2 YYNGEE. The CDR3 is made up of 14 amino acids. This chain's CDR3 is CASSVEGWGEKLFF. CDR3 coding DNA: TGTGCCAGCAGCGTAGAAGGATGGGGTGAAAAACTGTTTTTT.

The rearrangement uses TRBV5-4 and TRBJ2-3; D call uncertain. The CDR3 length is 13 residues. In germline, CDR1 is SGHNT, CDR2 YYREEE (reference sequence). Trimming stripped 0 bases from V and 6 bases from J, with 8 bases between. The CDR3 reads CASSLEVLDTQYF. In DNA form, the CDR3 reads TGTGCCAGCAGCTTGGAGGTGCTCGATACGCAGTATTTT.

V gene TRBV5-4 combines with J gene TRBJ2-5; D not certain. The germline V gene has CDR1 SGHNT and CDR2 YYREEE (reference sequence). The CDR3 extends over 13 amino acids. V dropped 1 base and J dropped 5 bases, with 9 bases sitting between them. The CDR3: CASSLSRLETQYF. The CDR3 coding sequence is TGTGCCAGCAGCTTGTCACGGCTGGAGACCCAGTACTTC.

The V call is TRBV5-4, the J call TRBJ2-1; D tentatively reads TRBD1 or TRBD2 (5 bases each). The germline V and J ends were trimmed by 2 bases and 1 base, with 13 bases remaining between them. Germline V gene data show CDR1 as SGHNT and CDR2 as YYREEE (reference sequence). This CDR3 is 16 amino acids long. CDR3 in amino acids: CASSFSWDLSYNEQFF. The CDR3 DNA reads TGTGCCAGCAGCTTTTCTTGGGACCTGTCCTACAATGAGCAGTTCTTC.

The V call is TRBV28, the J call TRBJ1-3; tentative D call: TRBD1 (6 bases). Germline values: CDR1 MDHEN, CDR2 SYDVKM. V was clipped by 3 bases and J by 8 bases, with 11 bases between them. The CDR3 is 13 residues long. This CDR3 is CASSLPQGHTIYF. The CDR3 DNA follows: TGTGCCAGCAGTTTGCCACAGGGACACACCATATATTTT.

J is TRBJ2-5 and V is TRBV7-3; 8 bases fit TRBD2. The end of the DNA fits TRBJ2-7 better, so the J call may be wrong. The germline gives CDR1 SGHTA, CDR2 FQGTGA. CDR3 length: 14 residues. This chain's CDR3 is CASSSSGGAYEQYF. CDR3 sequence (DNA): TGTGCCAGCAGCTCATCCGGGGGGGCCTACGAGCAGTACTTC.

The rearrangement links TRBV5-1 to TRBJ2-3, with D possibly being TRBD1 (6 bases). V shed 4 bases and J shed 5 bases, with 17 bases lying between them. This CDR3 region has 15 residues. The germline CDR1 and CDR2 sequences are SGHRS and YFSETQ. The CDR3: CASSAKQGWGDTQYF. CDR3 bases: TGCGCCAGCAGCGCGAAACAGGGATGGGGAGATACGCAGTATTTT.